Below are 23 T cell receptor beta chains sequenced from a single sample in a study of blood T cell repertoires in COVID-19. Method: immunoSEQ multiplex PCR; TCRdb's copy keeps in-frame clones and lacks some. Among some 180,000 clones listed, approximately 88% were seen once. Input material: peripheral blood. Every receptor here comes from a woman in her thirties or forties with COVID-19, enrolled during active disease.

The CDR3 loop reads CASSQEVSEQFF. Written as DNA, the CDR3 is TGTGCCAGCAGCCAAGAGGTCAGTGAGCAGTTCTTC. This chain connects TRBV14 to TRBJ2-1; D is uncertain. Between the trimmed V and J ends, which lost 0 bases and 9 bases, there was a span of 6 bases. The CDR3 covers 12 residues. From germline, CDR1 is SGHDN and CDR2 FVKESK.

The chain carries TRBV7-9 and TRBJ1-6; 8 nucleotides align to TRBD1. J lost 4 bases, V lost 5 bases, and 10 bases had no gene match. The germline V gene encodes CDR1 SEHNR and CDR2 FQNEAQ (reference sequence). The CDR3 length is 17 residues. The CDR3 DNA reads as TGTGCCAGCAGCACTCCCGACAGGGGCGTTTATAATTCACCCCTCCACTTT. It specifies CASSTPDRGVYNSPLHF. The complete variable domain, with remaining parts taken from reference TRBV7-9 and TRBJ1-6, reads DTGVSQNPRHKITKRGQNVTFRCDPISEHNRLYWYRQTLGQGPEFLTYFQNEAQLEKSRLLSDRFSAERPKGSFSTLEIQRTEQGDSAMYLCASSTPDRGVYNSPLHFGNGTRLTVT.

This clone was seen once. This chain connects TRBV19 to TRBJ1-1; 7 nucleotides align to TRBD1. The length of the CDR3 is 15 residues. Germline trimming cut 5 bases from V and 1 base from J; bases unmatched to any gene: 7. CDR1 LNHDA and CDR2 SQIVND come from the germline V gene (reference sequence). For the CDR3, the DNA is TGTGCCAGTAGTGCCCAACAGGGGCGGAACACTGAAGCTTTCTTT. Its protein product is CASSAQQGRNTEAFF.

This chain connects TRBV5-4 to TRBJ1-2; D ambiguous. From germline, CDR1 is SGHNT and CDR2 YYREEE (reference sequence). This CDR3 region has 15 residues. V was clipped by 4 bases and J by 4 bases, with 17 bases between them. CDR3 sequence: CASSDAIEATYGYTF. The CDR3, as DNA: TGTGCCAGCAGCGACGCGATTGAAGCGACCTATGGCTACACCTTC.

The V gene is TRBV6-5, the J gene TRBJ1-6, with 8 bases fitting TRBD1. The CDR3 is made up of 15 amino acids. The germline V gene has CDR1 MNHEY and CDR2 SVGAGI. V shed 2 bases and J 9 bases; nucleotides not matched to a gene: 6. As DNA, the CDR3 is TGTGCCAGCAGTTACCAGACAGGGGAGGGTTCACCCCTCCACTTT. Its protein is CASSYQTGEGSPLHF.

The chain combines TRBV14 with TRBJ2-7; D is unclear. V lost 1 base and J 3 bases, leaving 10 bases between the germline ends. Looked up from germline, CDR1 is SGHDN and CDR2 is FVKESK. The CDR3 runs to 14 residues. CDR3 residues: CASSQAAFSYEQYF. CDR3 sequence (DNA): TGTGCCAGCAGCCAAGCCGCTTTTAGCTACGAGCAGTACTTC.

The genes are TRBV28 and TRBJ2-4, with TRBD2 matching over 14 bases. CDR1 is MDHEN and CDR2 is SYDVKM in the germline V gene. The CDR3 has 20 amino acids. With 5 bases clipped from V and 4 bases from J, the junction kept 16 bases outside the gene matches. The CDR3 loop reads CASSPIVQGLAGVQKNIQYF. CDR3 nucleotides: TGTGCCAGCAGTCCGATCGTGCAGGGACTAGCGGGAGTTCAAAAAAACATTCAGTACTTC.

The rearrangement uses TRBV4-2 and TRBJ2-1; 16 bases match TRBD2. Trimming at V came to 1 base and at J to 8 bases, leaving 8 bases not matched to a gene. This CDR3 is built from 18 residues. Germline values: CDR1 LGHNA, CDR2 YNFKEQ. CDR3 residues: CASSQAPGLAGGYDEQFF. CDR3 DNA: TGTGCCAGCAGCCAAGCGCCGGGACTAGCGGGGGGGTACGATGAGCAGTTCTTC.

This chain uses TRBV9 with TRBJ1-1; D perhaps matches TRBD1 (5 bases). This CDR3 has 13 residues. The V gene lost 1 base and the J gene lost 6 bases, with 10 bases spanning the gap. Per the germline V gene, CDR1 is SGDLS and CDR2 is YYNGEE. The chain's CDR3 is CASSVTARAEAFF. CDR3 coding DNA: TGTGCCAGCAGCGTAACGGCCAGGGCTGAAGCTTTCTTT.

The chain combines TRBV7-9 with TRBJ2-3, with TRBD1 matching over 9 bases. After removal of 3 bases from V and 0 bases from J, the junction contained 1 base not matched to a gene. In germline, CDR1 is SEHNR, CDR2 FQNEAQ (reference sequence). This CDR3 spans 15 amino acids. The CDR3 sequence: CASSFDRGSTDTQYF. CDR3 coding DNA: TGTGCCAGCAGCTTTGACAGGGGGAGCACAGATACGCAGTATTTT.

This chain uses TRBV27 with TRBJ1-2, with D perhaps matching TRBD1 (6 bases). The CDR3 extends over 13 amino acids. Germline lookup yields CDR1 MNHEY and CDR2 SMNVEV (reference sequence). The V and J ends lost 5 bases and 4 bases respectively, with 11 bases between them. The CDR3 sequence: CASSLGQIYGYTF. In DNA, the CDR3 is TGTGCCAGCAGTCTAGGACAGATCTATGGCTACACCTTC.

The gene calls are TRBV3-1 (or the pseudogene TRBV3-2) and TRBJ2-3, with D perhaps matching TRBD1 (5 bases). CDR1 and CDR2 (germline): LGHDT, YNNKEL (reference sequence). V dropped 4 bases and J dropped 1 base, with 6 bases sitting between them. The CDR3 is 13 amino acids. CDR3 DNA: TGTGCCAGCAGCCTACAGGGCACAGATACGCAGTATTTT. Encoded protein: CASSLQGTDTQYF.

CDR3 nucleotide sequence: TGTGCCAGCAGTGCCAAAGGCGGGAGCGCTTCGGAGACCCAGTACTTC. Translating it yields CASSAKGGSASETQYF. The chain links TRBV6-4 to TRBJ2-5; 7 bases match TRBD2. The J segment lost 5 bases and the V segment lost 4 bases, leaving 13 bases of the junction unmatched. The CDR3 has 16 amino acids. The V gene's germline CDR1 is MRHNA and CDR2 SNTAGT.

The chain links TRBV5-4 to TRBJ2-5; the match to TRBD1 covers 7 bases. Germline CDR1 SGHNT, CDR2 YYREEE (reference sequence). This CDR3 region has 14 residues. J was trimmed by 1 base and V by 3 bases; bases with no gene match: 3. CDR3 residues: CASSSGQLQETQYF. CDR3 nucleotide sequence: TGTGCCAGCAGCTCGGGACAGCTCCAAGAGACCCAGTACTTC.

The chain links TRBV15 to TRBJ2-3, with TRBD2 matching 7 bases. Germline lookup yields CDR1 LNHNV and CDR2 YYDKDF (reference sequence). Trimming removed 11 bases from V and 0 bases from J; junction bases left unmatched: 5. CDR3 length equals 13 residues. CDR3 DNA sequence: TGTGCCCTGGCTAGCGGAAGCACAGATACGCAGTATTTT. Residues: CALASGSTDTQYF.

The rearrangement joins TRBV19 to TRBJ2-3; perhaps TRBD1 as D (6 bases). The CDR3 length is 16 residues. The germline gives CDR1 LNHDA, CDR2 SQIVND (reference sequence). Trimming took off 2 bases at V and 3 bases at J, with 15 bases between the two ends. In nucleotides, the CDR3 is TGTGCCAGTAGTATAATAAATACAGGGTTTACAGATACGCAGTATTTT. This sequence encodes CASSIINTGFTDTQYF.

The genes are TRBV5-1 and TRBJ2-3; TRBD2 agrees at 13 bases. Losses at the gene ends were 4 bases for V and 8 bases for J; bases not matched to a gene: 13. Per germline, CDR1 SGHRS and CDR2 YFSETQ. The CDR3 contains 17 residues. The CDR3 bases are TGCGCCAGCAGCCGGCTCCCGGGACTAGCGGGGTCTGGTACGCAGTATTTT. Protein product: CASSRLPGLAGSGTQYF.

The gene calls are TRBV3-1 (or the pseudogene TRBV3-2) and TRBJ2-3, with 12 bases aligning to TRBD2. After removal of 0 bases from V and 4 bases from J, the junction contained 11 bases not matched to a gene. CDR3 size: 19 residues. Germline V gene lookup returns CDR1 LGHDT and CDR2 YNNKEL (reference sequence). The CDR3 protein is CASSQDPLLAGGPPDTQYF. The DNA for the CDR3 is TGTGCCAGCAGCCAAGATCCCCTCCTAGCGGGGGGGCCCCCAGATACGCAGTATTTT.

V is TRBV7-9 and J is TRBJ2-5, with 7 positions matching TRBD1. V trimming: 4 bases; J trimming: 8 bases; junction bases outside the gene matches: 10. Germline CDR1 reads SEHNR; CDR2 reads FQNEAQ (reference sequence). There are 14 residues in the CDR3. The CDR3 spells CASSSVDRLGTQYF. For the CDR3, the DNA is TGTGCCAGCAGCTCCGTGGACAGGCTCGGCACCCAGTACTTC.

The chain links TRBV2 to TRBJ2-5, with 7 bases lining up with TRBD1. V was pared by 6 bases and J by 5 bases, with 3 bases of the junction left unmatched. CDR3 length: 12 amino acids. The V gene's germline CDR1 is SNHLY and CDR2 FYNNEI. CDR3 sequence reads: CASSDRVETQYF. Written as DNA, the CDR3 is TGTGCCAGCAGCGACAGGGTGGAGACCCAGTACTTC. Supplemented by reference TRBV2 and TRBJ2-5, the full variable domain reads EPEVTQTPSHQVTQMGQEVILRCVPISNHLYFYWYRQILGQKVEFLVSFYNNEISEKSEIFDDQFSVERPDGSNFTLKIRSTKLEDSAMYFCASSDRVETQYFGPGTRLLVL.

This rearrangement joins TRBV19 to TRBJ2-1; 10 bases map to TRBD2. J lost 3 bases, V lost 8 bases, and 4 bases had no gene match. CDR3 length equals 14 residues. Germline CDR1 reads LNHDA; CDR2 reads SQIVND (reference sequence). DNA of the CDR3: TGTGCCAGTCGGATAGCGGGGGGCTACAATGAGCAGTTCTTC. Protein sequence: CASRIAGGYNEQFF.

This clone was seen only once. The rearrangement uses TRBV6-6 and TRBJ2-7; 7 bases match TRBD2. In germline, CDR1 is MNHNY, CDR2 SVGAGI (reference sequence). V lost 4 bases, J lost 5 bases, and 2 bases stayed unmatched. This CDR3 has 12 amino acids. The CDR3 is CASSLGGDEQYF. As DNA, the CDR3 is TGTGCCAGCAGTTTGGGGGGGGACGAGCAGTACTTC.

The rearrangement uses TRBV24-1 and TRBJ2-5, with TRBD2 matching over 8 bases. CDR3 size: 16 residues. The germline V gene encodes CDR1 KGHDR and CDR2 SFDVKD. V lost 1 base and J lost 2; bases outside the gene matches: 5. The CDR3 region is CATSDLKIAGQETQYF. The CDR3 DNA is TGTGCCACCAGTGATTTAAAGATAGCGGGACAAGAGACCCAGTACTTC.